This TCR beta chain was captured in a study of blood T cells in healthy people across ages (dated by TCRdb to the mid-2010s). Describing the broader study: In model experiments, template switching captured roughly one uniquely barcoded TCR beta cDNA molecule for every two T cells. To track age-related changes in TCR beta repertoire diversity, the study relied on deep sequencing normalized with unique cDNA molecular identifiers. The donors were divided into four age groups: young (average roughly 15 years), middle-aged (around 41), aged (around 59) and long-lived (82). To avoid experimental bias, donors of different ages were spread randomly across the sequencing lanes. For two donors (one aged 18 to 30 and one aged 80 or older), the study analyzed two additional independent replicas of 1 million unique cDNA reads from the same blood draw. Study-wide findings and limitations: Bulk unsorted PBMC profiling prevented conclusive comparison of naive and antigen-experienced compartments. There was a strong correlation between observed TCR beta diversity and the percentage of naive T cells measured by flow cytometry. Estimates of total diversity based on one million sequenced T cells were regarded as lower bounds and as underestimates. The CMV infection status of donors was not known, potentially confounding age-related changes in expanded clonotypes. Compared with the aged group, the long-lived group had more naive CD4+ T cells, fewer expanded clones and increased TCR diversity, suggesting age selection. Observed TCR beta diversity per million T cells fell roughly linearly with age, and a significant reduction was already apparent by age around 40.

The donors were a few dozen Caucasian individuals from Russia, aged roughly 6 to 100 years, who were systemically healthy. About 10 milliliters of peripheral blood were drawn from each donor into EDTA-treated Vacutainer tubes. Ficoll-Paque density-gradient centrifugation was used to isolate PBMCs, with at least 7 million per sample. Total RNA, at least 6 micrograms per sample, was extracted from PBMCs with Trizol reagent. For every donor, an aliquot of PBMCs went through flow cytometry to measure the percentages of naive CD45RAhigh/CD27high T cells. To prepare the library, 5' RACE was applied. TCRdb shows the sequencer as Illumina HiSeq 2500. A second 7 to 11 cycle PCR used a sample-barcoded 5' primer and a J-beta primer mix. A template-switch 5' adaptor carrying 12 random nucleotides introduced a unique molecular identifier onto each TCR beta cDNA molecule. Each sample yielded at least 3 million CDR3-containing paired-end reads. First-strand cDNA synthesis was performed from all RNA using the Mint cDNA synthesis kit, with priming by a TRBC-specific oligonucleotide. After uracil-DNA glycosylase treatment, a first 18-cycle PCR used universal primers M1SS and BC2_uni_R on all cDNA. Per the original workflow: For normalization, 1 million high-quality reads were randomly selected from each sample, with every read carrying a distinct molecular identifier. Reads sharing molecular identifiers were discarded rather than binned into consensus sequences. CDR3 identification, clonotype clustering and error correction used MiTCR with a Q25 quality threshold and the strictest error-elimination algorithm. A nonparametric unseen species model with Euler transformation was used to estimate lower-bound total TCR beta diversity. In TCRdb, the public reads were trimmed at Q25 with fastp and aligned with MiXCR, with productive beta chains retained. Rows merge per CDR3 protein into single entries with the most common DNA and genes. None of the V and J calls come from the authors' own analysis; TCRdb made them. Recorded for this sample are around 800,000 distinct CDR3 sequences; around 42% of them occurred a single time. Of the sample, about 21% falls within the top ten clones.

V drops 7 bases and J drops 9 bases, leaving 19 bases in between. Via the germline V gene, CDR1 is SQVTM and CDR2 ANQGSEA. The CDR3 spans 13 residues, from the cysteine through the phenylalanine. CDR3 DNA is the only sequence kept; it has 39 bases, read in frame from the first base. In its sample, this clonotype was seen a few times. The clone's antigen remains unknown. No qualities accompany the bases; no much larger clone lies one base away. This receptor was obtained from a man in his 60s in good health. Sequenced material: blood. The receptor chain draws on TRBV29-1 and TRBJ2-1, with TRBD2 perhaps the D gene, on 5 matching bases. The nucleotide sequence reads TGCAGCGCTCCTGGACGATCTCGGGGTGAGCAGTTCTTC. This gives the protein CSAPGRSRGEQFF.